Listed below are T cell receptor beta chains from one sample, sequenced in a study. One entry per CDR3 protein results from TCRdb running MiXCR on the 5' RACE reads. The sample includes 30,000 to 40,000 distinct CDR3 sequences, about 28% of them seen just once. Sequencing was done on a sample of naive CD4+ T cells sorted from a lymph node. These TCRs come from a female donor with breast cancer. Both conserved end residues are part of each CDR3.

CDR3aa	len	v_gene	j_gene
CAISESLPGQGAFHTQYF	18	TRBV10-3	TRBJ2-3
CSARTPLAGGETQYF	15	TRBV20-1	TRBJ2-5
CATSRGVGPPSFPTDGYF	18	TRBV15	TRBJ2-7
CASSEKGQLFYGYTF	15	TRBV6-1	TRBJ1-2
CASKATPYEQYF	12	TRBV27	TRBJ2-7
CASRVGATGGGGEQFF	16	TRBV5-1	TRBJ2-1
CASSVGLQFSYNEQFF	16	TRBV9	TRBJ2-1
CASSRGTGESYERYF	15	TRBV4-2	TRBJ2-7
CASSPGRWGTDTQYF	15	TRBV5-1	TRBJ2-3
CASSLVAGTQYF	12	TRBV7-2	TRBJ2-3
CASSSLRGWDNSPLHF	16	TRBV18	TRBJ1-6
CASSDSPLHF	10	TRBV12-3/TRBV12-4	TRBJ1-6
CAWSGLAGQETQYF	14	TRBV30	TRBJ2-5
CASSLVGAWTDTQYF	15	TRBV7-6	TRBJ2-3
CSVDSLDNTEAFF	13	TRBV29-1	TRBJ1-1
CASSYSPGLAAKAYEQYF	18	TRBV6-5	TRBJ2-7
CASRPGLKSYNEQFF	15	TRBV12-3/TRBV12-4	TRBJ2-1
CASRNSGANVLTF	13	TRBV6-2/TRBV6-3	TRBJ2-6
CASDKGNTEAFF	12	TRBV6-5	TRBJ1-1
CASSVRQANSGANVLTF	17	TRBV5-1	TRBJ2-6
CASSSLAERGVEAFF	15	TRBV7-9	TRBJ1-1
CASSSAAAGAEAFF	14	TRBV7-9	TRBJ1-1
CSAEREIRSYEQYF	14	TRBV20-1	TRBJ2-7
CASSNRDRGEEQYF	14	TRBV7-9	TRBJ2-7
CSVAGAREQYF	11	TRBV29-1	TRBJ2-7
CASSRGSAVNSPLHF	15	TRBV7-2	TRBJ1-6
CASSVGGNQYEQYF	14	TRBV9	TRBJ2-7
CATWTTQETQYF	12	TRBV6-2/TRBV6-3	TRBJ2-5
CASSQGAGDQDTQYF	15	TRBV3-1	TRBJ2-3
CASSQVRQGDEKLFF	15	TRBV4-1	TRBJ1-4
CASSHRGGGNTIYF	14	TRBV27	TRBJ1-3
CASSVGVEQFF	11	TRBV9	TRBJ2-1
CASSEEGRGCTF	12	TRBV7-9	TRBJ1-2
CASGVRLTDSYNEQFF	16	TRBV9	TRBJ2-1
CASSLNTGAPGELFF	15	TRBV27	TRBJ2-2
CASSQEVQEGGYTF	14	TRBV4-3	TRBJ1-2
CASSSQGLAINVRYF	15	TRBV7-3	TRBJ2-7
CASRDTYSNQPQHF	14	TRBV2	TRBJ1-5
CASSQAPRGNTGELFF	16	TRBV4-1	TRBJ2-2
CASSLGLAGNNEQFF	15	TRBV7-2	TRBJ2-1
CAGSPSGQTGNTIYF	15	TRBV5-1	TRBJ1-3
CASTSNPLQPQHF	13	TRBV12-3/TRBV12-4	TRBJ1-5
CASSRTGAGQETQYF	15	TRBV5-1	TRBJ2-5
CASSLGGGEETQYF	14	TRBV5-1	TRBJ2-5
CASSLAPGQAGSPLHF	16	TRBV5-1	TRBJ1-6
CASSLSPSSQYF	12	TRBV28	TRBJ2-3